These 11 T cell receptor beta chains came from one sample sequenced in a study of cytomegalovirus exposure and HLA in healthy donors. The study ran its PCR with 60 Vbeta and 13 Jbeta primers. Produced via immunoSEQ multiplex PCR; TCRdb's table is partial and in-frame only. The data show roughly 120,000 clones, around 80% seen once. The specimen sequenced was PBMCs. These receptors were taken from a woman under 30 in good health and CMV-seropositive.

The chain couples TRBV10-3 to TRBJ1-6; 11 bases are a match to TRBD1. The V and J ends lost 8 bases and 10 bases, in that order; junction bases with no gene match: 1. Germline V lookup: CDR1 ENHRY, CDR2 SYGVKD. CDR3 size: 12 residues. This CDR3 reads CAIGTGGSPLHF. The DNA of the CDR3 is TGTGCCATCGGGACAGGGGGATCACCCCTCCACTTT.

V usage is TRBV4-1 and J usage is TRBJ2-1, with a possible D match to TRBD1 (6 bases). Trimming stripped 0 bases from V and 12 bases from J, with 15 bases between. This CDR3 is 14 amino acids long. Germline V lookup: CDR1 MGHRA, CDR2 YSYEKL. DNA for the CDR3: TGCGCCAGCAGCCAAGATACAGGGCCTCGAGTGCAGTTCTTC. This encodes CASSQDTGPRVQFF.

The genes are TRBV7-2 and TRBJ2-5, with TRBD1 matching over 11 bases. V was clipped by 5 bases and J by 5 bases; unmatched bases: 7. The germline V gene encodes CDR1 SGHTA and CDR2 FQGNSA. This CDR3 comprises 15 residues. Here the CDR3 DNA reads TGTGCCAGCAGCGTTGGGACAGGGGGTAGGGAGACCCAGTACTTC. It specifies CASSVGTGGRETQYF.

As DNA, the CDR3 is TGCGCCAGCAGCCATATCTCAGGGTCTAGCACAGATACGCAGTATTTT. It is translated as CASSHISGSSTDTQYF. The chain is built from TRBV4-1 and TRBJ2-3; the D gene is possibly TRBD1 (5 bases). CDR3 length: 16 residues. Germline V gives CDR1 MGHRA, CDR2 YSYEKL. Deletions cut 3 bases from V and 0 bases from J, with 13 bases between.

This clone occurred once. V and J are TRBV14 and TRBJ1-2; no clear D gene. Trimming removed 5 bases at V and 0 bases at J, with 13 bases between. The length of the CDR3 is 15 residues. CDR1 SGHDN and CDR2 FVKESK come from the germline V gene. CDR3 DNA sequence: TGTGCCAGCAGCACCTGGGCCCAGGCTAACTATGGCTACACCTTC. This codes for CASSTWAQANYGYTF.

The count of this clone is one. The V and J genes are TRBV27 and TRBJ2-1, with a tentative D call TRBD2 (5 bases). This CDR3 contains 17 residues. V dropped 1 base and J dropped 0 bases, with 13 bases sitting between them. Germline lookup yields CDR1 MNHEY and CDR2 SMNVEV (reference sequence). This chain's CDR3 is CASSLFSTKSSYNEQFF. CDR3 DNA sequence: TGTGCCAGCAGTTTATTCTCGACTAAGAGCTCCTACAATGAGCAGTTCTTC.

The chain links TRBV6-5 to TRBJ2-1; the match to TRBD1 covers 7 bases. CDR1 is MNHEY and CDR2 is SVGAGI in the germline V gene. This CDR3 is built from 16 residues. J lost 2 bases, V lost 4 bases, and 8 bases had no gene match. This CDR3 reads CASSSDRELAYNEQFF. CDR3 bases: TGTGCCAGCAGTTCAGACAGGGAATTGGCCTACAATGAGCAGTTCTTC.

The rearrangement links TRBV29-1 to TRBJ2-5, with 13 bases identical to TRBD2. V lost 3 bases and J lost 4; bases outside the gene matches: 5. The CDR3 runs 15 residues. Germline assignment: CDR1 SQVTM and CDR2 ANQGSEA. The DNA of the CDR3 is TGCAGCGTTGATTTACTAGCGGGGGGGCGAGAGACCCAGTACTTC. Amino acids: CSVDLLAGGRETQYF.

The CDR3 protein is CAISSGTGAYYGYTF. DNA for the CDR3: TGTGCCATCAGTTCCGGGACAGGGGCGTACTATGGCTACACCTTC. The chain links TRBV10-3 to TRBJ1-2; 10 bases align to TRBD1. V lost 5 bases to trimming and J lost 3 bases; unmatched junction nucleotides: 6. Per germline, CDR1 ENHRY and CDR2 SYGVKD. This CDR3 region has 15 residues.

This clone was recorded at least ten times. J is TRBJ2-3 and V is TRBV9; tentatively, D is TRBD2 (6 bases). The CDR3 has 16 amino acids. Trimming pared 0 bases from V and 3 bases from J, leaving 14 bases between. Germline assignment: CDR1 SGDLS and CDR2 YYNGEE. The CDR3 loop reads CASSVASRAGTDTQYF. For the CDR3, the DNA is TGTGCCAGCAGCGTAGCCTCCCGTGCGGGAACAGATACGCAGTATTTT. Filled out from reference TRBV9 and TRBJ2-3, the complete variable domain reads DSGVTQTPKHLITATGQRVTLRCSPRSGDLSVYWYQQSLDQGLQFLIQYYNGEERAKGNILERFSAQQFPDLHSELNLSSLELGDSALYFCASSVASRAGTDTQYFGPGTRLTVL.

The CDR3 loop is CATSGGSGELFF. CDR3 nucleotides: TGTGCAACCAGCGGGGGGTCCGGGGAGCTGTTTTTT. The rearrangement uses TRBV27 and TRBJ2-2, with TRBD2 matching over 9 bases. From germline, CDR1 is MNHEY and CDR2 SMNVEV (reference sequence). This CDR3 has 12 residues.